The sequence of this TCR beta chain was determined in a study of cytomegalovirus exposure and HLA in healthy donors. The CDR3 consists of 14 residues. V was cut by 1 base and J by 5 bases, with 9 bases left in between. The germline V gene encodes CDR1 LGHNT and CDR2 FRNRAP. The study ran its PCR with 60 Vbeta and 13 Jbeta primers. Assay used: immunoSEQ multiplex PCR; TCRdb lists only in-frame clones, some missing. The data show 95,000 to 150,000 clones, with over 75% seen just once and 2.1% held by the top ten. The J gene is TRBJ2-1, the V gene TRBV12-5; perhaps TRBD1 as D (6 bases). The receptor comes from a man younger than 40 in good health and CMV-seronegative. The material sequenced was PBMCs. The chain's CDR3 is CASGLDRVHNEQFF. CDR3 DNA sequence: TGTGCTAGTGGTTTGGACAGGGTACACAATGAGCAGTTCTTC.